A selection of T cell receptor beta chains follows, all from one sample in a study of graft-versus-host responses after intestinal transplantation. Clones were sequenced by immunoSEQ multiplex PCR, and TCRdb holds only the in-frame ones, with some missing. The data hold about 130,000 clones, with around nine tenths observed a single time. Antigens of these TCRs are unknown. The sample consisted of unstimulated CD4+ T cells sorted from spleen or lymph node cells, taken before intestinal transplant. These receptors all come from a human donor who received an intestinal transplant. Each CDR3 is given with its conserved first and last residue. A D gene is named only where the DNA matches it firmly.

v_gene: TRBV2; d_gene: -; j_gene: TRBJ1-1; CDR3nt: TGTGCCAGCCGCCTCGATAACACTGAAGCTTTCTTT; CDR3aa: CASRLDNTEAFF
v_gene: TRBV30; d_gene: -; j_gene: TRBJ2-1; CDR3nt: TGTGCCCGGGGTCTCGGCAGCTCCTACAATGAGCAGTTCTTC; CDR3aa: CARGLGSSYNEQFF
v_gene: TRBV6-4; d_gene: -; j_gene: TRBJ2-1; CDR3nt: TGTGCCAGCAGTGACTCGGGGAGGAATGAGCAGTTCTTC; CDR3aa: CASSDSGRNEQFF
v_gene: TRBV11-3; d_gene: -; j_gene: TRBJ2-6; CDR3nt: TGTGCCAGCAGCTCCCCTGGGGCCAACGTCCTGACTTTC; CDR3aa: CASSSPGANVLTF
v_gene: TRBV6-1; d_gene: -; j_gene: TRBJ1-5; CDR3nt: TGTGCCAGCAGTGAAGTATGGAGGTATAGCAATCAGCCCCAGCATTTT; CDR3aa: CASSEVWRYSNQPQHF
v_gene: TRBV10-1; d_gene: TRBD1; j_gene: TRBJ2-3; CDR3nt: TGCGCCAGCAGTGAGGGACAGGGGAGGAAAGATACGCAGTATTTT; CDR3aa: CASSEGQGRKDTQYF
v_gene: TRBV7-6; d_gene: TRBD1; j_gene: TRBJ1-3; CDR3nt: TGTGCCAGCAGCTTAGAGGGGGCCGGAGGGGGAAACACCATATATTTT; CDR3aa: CASSLEGAGGGNTIYF
v_gene: TRBV5-5; d_gene: -; j_gene: TRBJ2-1; CDR3nt: TGTGCCAGCAGCGTCGCCCTGAGCTCCTACAATGAGCAGTTCTTC; CDR3aa: CASSVALSSYNEQFF
v_gene: TRBV28; d_gene: -; j_gene: TRBJ1-2; CDR3nt: TGTGCCAGCAGTTTGGATGTCCGGAATGGCTACACCTTC; CDR3aa: CASSLDVRNGYTF
v_gene: TRBV5-5; d_gene: -; j_gene: TRBJ1-1; CDR3nt: TGTGCCAGCAGCTTGAATCCCAGGATGAACACTGAAGCTTTCTTT; CDR3aa: CASSLNPRMNTEAFF
v_gene: TRBV6-1; d_gene: -; j_gene: TRBJ1-5; CDR3nt: TGTGCCAGCAGTGAAGGAGGGGGGAATCAGCCCCAGCATTTT; CDR3aa: CASSEGGGNQPQHF
v_gene: TRBV13; d_gene: -; j_gene: TRBJ1-2; CDR3nt: TGTACCAGCAGCTTAGGGCAGGGCAGCGGTGGCTACACCTTC; CDR3aa: CTSSLGQGSGGYTF
v_gene: TRBV7-6; d_gene: -; j_gene: TRBJ1-2; CDR3nt: TGTGCCAGCAGTTCAGATCTCTATGGTGGCTACACCTTC; CDR3aa: CASSSDLYGGYTF
v_gene: TRBV6-5; d_gene: TRBD1; j_gene: TRBJ1-2; CDR3nt: TGTGCCAGCAGTTTAAGAGGACAGGGCAATGGCTACACCTTC; CDR3aa: CASSLRGQGNGYTF
v_gene: TRBV7-2; d_gene: -; j_gene: TRBJ1-2; CDR3nt: TGTGCCAGCAGCTCCACCCACAGGGAATATGGCTACACCTTC; CDR3aa: CASSSTHREYGYTF
v_gene: TRBV29-1; d_gene: -; j_gene: TRBJ1-1; CDR3nt: TGCAGCGTAGGTCGGAGGAACACTGAAGCTTTCTTT; CDR3aa: CSVGRRNTEAFF